These T cell receptor beta chains were read from a single sample in a study of T cells after yellow fever vaccination. One entry per CDR3 protein, called by TCRdb with MiXCR from the 5' RACE reads. Among approximately 550,000 distinct CDR3 sequences listed, about 13% were seen once. Sequenced material: PBMCs, taken on the day of the yellow fever booster vaccination. The receptors here all came from a man younger than 40 who received the YFV17D yellow fever vaccine. CDR3s include the opening cysteine and the closing phenylalanine or tryptophan. D genes are given only for firm matches. Only some rows state a clone size, as once, few, many or a class for expanded clones.

v_gene	d_gene	j_gene	abundance	CDR3nt	CDR3aa
TRBV24-1	TRBD2	TRBJ2-3	few	TGTGCCACCAGTGATTTGGGACTAGCGGGACCAACGCAGTATTTT	CATSDLGLAGPTQYF
TRBV5-1	-	TRBJ2-7	-	TGCGCCAGCAGCTGGGGGGCGTCGGGAACATACGAGCAGTACTTC	CASSWGASGTYEQYF
TRBV5-1	-	TRBJ2-2	-	TGCGCCAGCAGCGGTAGCGGAGTAAACACCGGGGAGCTGTTTTTT	CASSGSGVNTGELFF
TRBV7-2	-	TRBJ2-5	-	TGTGCCAGCAGCCTCCGGGCAGGCCCCCAAGAGACCCAGTACTTC	CASSLRAGPQETQYF
TRBV2	TRBD1	TRBJ2-2	many	TGTGCCAGCGTCCGGGACAGGGGAGTCACCGGGGAGCTGTTTTTT	CASVRDRGVTGELFF
TRBV20-1	-	TRBJ2-2	once	TGCTGTGCTAGAGATTTAATCCTCACCAACACCGGGGAGCTGTTTTTT	CCARDLILTNTGELFF
TRBV7-2	-	TRBJ2-3	-	TGTGCCAGCAGCACAGGAGGGCTAGGGGGTGGAGATACGCAGTATTTT	CASSTGGLGGGDTQYF
TRBV5-1	-	TRBJ2-7	-	TGCGCCAGCAGCCAACGATCCGGGACAATAAGGTACGAGCAGTACTTC	CASSQRSGTIRYEQYF
TRBV5-4	TRBD1	TRBJ1-2	few	TGTGCCAGCAGCTTAAAGGGGGCGCCGCACTATGGCTACACCTTC	CASSLKGAPHYGYTF
TRBV12-3/TRBV12-4	TRBD1	TRBJ2-7	-	TGTGCCAGCAGTTCCCGACAGGGGATGATAGGTGAGCAGTACTTC	CASSSRQGMIGEQYF